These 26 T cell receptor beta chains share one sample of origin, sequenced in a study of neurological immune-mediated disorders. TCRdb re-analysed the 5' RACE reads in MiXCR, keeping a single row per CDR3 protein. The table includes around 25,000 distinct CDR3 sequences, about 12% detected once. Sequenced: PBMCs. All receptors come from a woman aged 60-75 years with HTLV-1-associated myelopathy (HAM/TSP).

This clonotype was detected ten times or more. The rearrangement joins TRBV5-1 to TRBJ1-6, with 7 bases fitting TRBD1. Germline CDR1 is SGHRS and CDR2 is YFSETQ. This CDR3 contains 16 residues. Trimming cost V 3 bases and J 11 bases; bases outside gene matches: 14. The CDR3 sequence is CASSWWTGPVQTPLHF. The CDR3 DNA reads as TGCGCCAGCAGCTGGTGGACAGGACCCGTGCAGACACCCCTCCACTTT.

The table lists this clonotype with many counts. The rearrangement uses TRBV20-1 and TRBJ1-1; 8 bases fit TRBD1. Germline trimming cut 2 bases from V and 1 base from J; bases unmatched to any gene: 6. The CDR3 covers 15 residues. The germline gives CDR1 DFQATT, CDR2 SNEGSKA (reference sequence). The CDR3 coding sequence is TGCAGTGCTAGACCACCCAGGGGGCCGAACACTGAAGCTTTCTTT. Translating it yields CSARPPRGPNTEAFF.

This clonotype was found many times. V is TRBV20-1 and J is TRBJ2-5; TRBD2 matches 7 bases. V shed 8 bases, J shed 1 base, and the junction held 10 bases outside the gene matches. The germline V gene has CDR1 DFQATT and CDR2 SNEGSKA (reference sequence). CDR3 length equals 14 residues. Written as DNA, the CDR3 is TGCAGTCCCTACTCTGGCGGGGGCCAAGAGACCCAGTACTTC. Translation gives CSPYSGGGQETQYF.

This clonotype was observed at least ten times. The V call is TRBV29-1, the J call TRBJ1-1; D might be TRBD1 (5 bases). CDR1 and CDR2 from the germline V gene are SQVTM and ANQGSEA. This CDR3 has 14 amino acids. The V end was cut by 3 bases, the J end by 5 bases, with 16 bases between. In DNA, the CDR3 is TGCAGCGTTGACAGGACGGGGGGTTGGACTGAAGCTTTCTTT. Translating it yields CSVDRTGGWTEAFF. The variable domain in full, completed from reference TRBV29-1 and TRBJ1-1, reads SAVISQKPSRDICQRGTSLTIQCQVDSQVTMMFWYRQQPGQSLTLIATANQGSEATYESGFVIDKFPISRPNLTFSTLTVSNMSPEDSSIYLCSVDRTGGWTEAFFGQGTRLTVV.

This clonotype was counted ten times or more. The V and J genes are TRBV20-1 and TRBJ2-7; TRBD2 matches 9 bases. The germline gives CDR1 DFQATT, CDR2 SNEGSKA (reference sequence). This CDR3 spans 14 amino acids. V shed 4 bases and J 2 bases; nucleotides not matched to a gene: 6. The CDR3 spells CSAKSGGPPYEQYF. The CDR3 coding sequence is TGCAGTGCTAAGAGCGGGGGGCCCCCCTACGAGCAGTACTTC.

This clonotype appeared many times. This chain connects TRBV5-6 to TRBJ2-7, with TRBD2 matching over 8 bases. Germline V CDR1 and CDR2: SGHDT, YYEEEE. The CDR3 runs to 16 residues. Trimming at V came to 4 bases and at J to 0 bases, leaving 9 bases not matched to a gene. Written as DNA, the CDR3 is TGTGCCAGCAGCCCCGCCGGGGGGGACCTCTCCTACGAGCAGTACTTC. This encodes CASSPAGGDLSYEQYF.

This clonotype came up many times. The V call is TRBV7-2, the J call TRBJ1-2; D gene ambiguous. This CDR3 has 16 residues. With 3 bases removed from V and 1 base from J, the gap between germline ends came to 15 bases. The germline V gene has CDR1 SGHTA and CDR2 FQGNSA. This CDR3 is CASSLVGNNDNYGYTF. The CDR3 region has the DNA TGTGCCAGCAGCTTGGTAGGAAATAATGATAACTATGGCTACACCTTC.

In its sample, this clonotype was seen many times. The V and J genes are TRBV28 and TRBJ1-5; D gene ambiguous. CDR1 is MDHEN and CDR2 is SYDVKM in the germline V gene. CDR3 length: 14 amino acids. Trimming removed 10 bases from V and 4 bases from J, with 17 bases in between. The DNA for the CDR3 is TGTGCCATCCGTGGTACGAAAGGGAATCAGCCCCAGCATTTT. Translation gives CAIRGTKGNQPQHF. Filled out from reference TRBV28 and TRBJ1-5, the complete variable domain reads DVKVTQSSRYLVKRTGEKVFLECVQDMDHENMFWYRQDPGLGLRLIYFSYDVKMKEKGDIPEGYSVSREKKERFSLILESASTNQTSMYLCAIRGTKGNQPQHFGDGTRLSIL.

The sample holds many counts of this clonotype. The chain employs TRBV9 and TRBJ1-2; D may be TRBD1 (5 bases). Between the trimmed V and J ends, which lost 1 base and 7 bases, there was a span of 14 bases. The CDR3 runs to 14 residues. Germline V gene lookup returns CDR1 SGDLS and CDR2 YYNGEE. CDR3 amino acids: CASSVRGMVGGYTF. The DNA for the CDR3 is TGTGCCAGCAGCGTACGGGGGATGGTAGGTGGCTACACCTTC.

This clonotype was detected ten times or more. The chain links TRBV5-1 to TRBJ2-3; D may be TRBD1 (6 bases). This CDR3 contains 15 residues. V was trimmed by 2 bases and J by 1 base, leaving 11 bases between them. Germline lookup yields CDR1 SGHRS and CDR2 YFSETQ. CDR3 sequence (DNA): TGCGCCAGCAGCTTAACAGGGTTCGGCACAGATACGCAGTATTTT. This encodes CASSLTGFGTDTQYF.

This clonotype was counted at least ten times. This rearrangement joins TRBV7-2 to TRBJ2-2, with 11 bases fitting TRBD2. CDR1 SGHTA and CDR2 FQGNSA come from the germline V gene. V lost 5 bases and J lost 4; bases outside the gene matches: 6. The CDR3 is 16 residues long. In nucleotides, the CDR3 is TGTGCCAGCAGCGCCGGACTAGCGGGTCTCACCGGGGAGCTGTTTTTT. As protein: CASSAGLAGLTGELFF. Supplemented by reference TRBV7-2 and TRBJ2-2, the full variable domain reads GAGVSQSPSNKVTEKGKDVELRCDPISGHTALYWYRQSLGQGLEFLIYFQGNSAPDKSGLPSDRFSAERTGGSVSTLTIQRTQQEDSAVYLCASSAGLAGLTGELFFGEGSRLTVL.

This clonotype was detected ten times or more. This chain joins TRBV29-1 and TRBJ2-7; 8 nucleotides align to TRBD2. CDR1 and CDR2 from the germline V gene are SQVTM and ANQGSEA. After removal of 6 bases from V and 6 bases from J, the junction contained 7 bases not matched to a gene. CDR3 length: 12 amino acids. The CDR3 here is CSVRGGASEQYF. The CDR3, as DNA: TGCAGCGTCCGGGGGGGGGCGTCCGAGCAGTACTTC.

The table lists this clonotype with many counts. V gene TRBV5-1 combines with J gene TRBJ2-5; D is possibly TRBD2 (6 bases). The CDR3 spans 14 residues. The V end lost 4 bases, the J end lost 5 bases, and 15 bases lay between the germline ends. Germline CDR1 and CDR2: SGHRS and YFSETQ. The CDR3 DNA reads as TGCGCCAGCAGCACGGGACTTCGTGGGGAGACCCAGTACTTC. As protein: CASSTGLRGETQYF. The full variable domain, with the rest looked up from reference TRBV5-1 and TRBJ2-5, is KAGVTQTPRYLIKTRGQQVTLSCSPISGHRSVSWYQQTPGQGLQFLFEYFSETQRNKGNFPGRFSGRQFSNSRSEMNVSTLELGDSALYLCASSTGLRGETQYFGPGTRLLVL.

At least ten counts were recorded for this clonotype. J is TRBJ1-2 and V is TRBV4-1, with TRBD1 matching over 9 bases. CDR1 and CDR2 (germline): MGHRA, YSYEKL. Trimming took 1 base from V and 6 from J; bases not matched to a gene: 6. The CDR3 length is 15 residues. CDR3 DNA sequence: TGCGCCAGCAGCCAAGGGGGGACAGGGTGGGATGGCTACACCTTC. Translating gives CASSQGGTGWDGYTF.

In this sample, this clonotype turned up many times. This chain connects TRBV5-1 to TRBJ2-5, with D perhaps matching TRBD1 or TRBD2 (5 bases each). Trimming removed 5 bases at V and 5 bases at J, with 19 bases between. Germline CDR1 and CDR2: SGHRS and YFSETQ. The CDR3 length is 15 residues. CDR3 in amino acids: CASSSTGPFQETQYF. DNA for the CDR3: TGCGCCAGCAGTTCCACGGGACCTTTTCAGGAGACCCAGTACTTC.

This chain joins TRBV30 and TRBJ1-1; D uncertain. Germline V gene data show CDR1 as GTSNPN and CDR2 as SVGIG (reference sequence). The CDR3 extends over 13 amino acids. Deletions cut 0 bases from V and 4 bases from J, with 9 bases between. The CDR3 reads CAWSVGGPTEAFF. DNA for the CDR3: TGTGCCTGGAGTGTAGGAGGGCCCACTGAAGCTTTCTTT.

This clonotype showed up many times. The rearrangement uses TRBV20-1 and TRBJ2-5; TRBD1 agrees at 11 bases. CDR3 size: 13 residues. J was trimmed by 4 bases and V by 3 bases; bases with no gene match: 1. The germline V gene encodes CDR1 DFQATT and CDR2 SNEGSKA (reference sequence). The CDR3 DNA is TGCAGTGCTAGGGACAGGGGGCTAGAGACCCAGTACTTC. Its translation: CSARDRGLETQYF.

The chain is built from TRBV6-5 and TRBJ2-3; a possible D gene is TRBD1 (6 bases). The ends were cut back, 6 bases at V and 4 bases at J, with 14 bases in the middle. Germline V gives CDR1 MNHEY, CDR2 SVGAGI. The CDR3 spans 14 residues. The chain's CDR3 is CASSRGVRSDTQYF. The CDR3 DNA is TGTGCCAGCAGCAGGGGCGTGCGGTCAGATACGCAGTATTTT.

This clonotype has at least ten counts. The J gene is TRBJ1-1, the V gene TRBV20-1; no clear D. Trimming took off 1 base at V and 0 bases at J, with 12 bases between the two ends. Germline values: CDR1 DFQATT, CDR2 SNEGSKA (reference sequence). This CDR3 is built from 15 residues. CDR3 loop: CSARVRALLNTEAFF. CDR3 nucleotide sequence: TGCAGTGCTAGAGTCCGGGCCCTTCTGAACACTGAAGCTTTCTTT.

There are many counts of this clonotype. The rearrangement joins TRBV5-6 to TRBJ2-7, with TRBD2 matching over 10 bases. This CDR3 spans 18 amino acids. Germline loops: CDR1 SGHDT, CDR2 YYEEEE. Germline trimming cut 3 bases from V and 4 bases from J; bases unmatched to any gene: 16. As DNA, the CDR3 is TGTGCCAGCAGCTCCTCCCCTTTTCCGGGACTAGCGTCTTACGAGCAGTACTTC. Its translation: CASSSSPFPGLASYEQYF.

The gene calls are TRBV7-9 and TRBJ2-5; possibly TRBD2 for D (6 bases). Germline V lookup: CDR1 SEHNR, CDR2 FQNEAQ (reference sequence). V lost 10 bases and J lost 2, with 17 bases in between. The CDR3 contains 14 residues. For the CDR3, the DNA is TGTGCCATTAGCACCGGGAGATTACAAGAGACCCAGTACTTC. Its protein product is CAISTGRLQETQYF.

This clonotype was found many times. The CDR3 is CASSLEGGSPTGELFF. The CDR3 DNA follows: TGCGCCAGCAGCTTGGAGGGCGGATCTCCCACCGGGGAGCTGTTTTTT. The chain carries TRBV5-1 and TRBJ2-2; no clear D. V was shortened by 0 bases and J by 4 bases, with 13 bases between the two germline ends. Germline CDR1 and CDR2: SGHRS and YFSETQ. The CDR3 is made up of 16 amino acids.

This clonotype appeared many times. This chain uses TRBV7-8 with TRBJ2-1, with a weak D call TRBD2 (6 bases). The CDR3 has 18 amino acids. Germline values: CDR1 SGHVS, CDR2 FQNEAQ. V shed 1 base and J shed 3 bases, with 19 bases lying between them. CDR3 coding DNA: TGTGCCAGCAGCTTAGTGCGGGACCCCACTCGGATCTACAATGAGCAGTTCTTC. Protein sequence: CASSLVRDPTRIYNEQFF.

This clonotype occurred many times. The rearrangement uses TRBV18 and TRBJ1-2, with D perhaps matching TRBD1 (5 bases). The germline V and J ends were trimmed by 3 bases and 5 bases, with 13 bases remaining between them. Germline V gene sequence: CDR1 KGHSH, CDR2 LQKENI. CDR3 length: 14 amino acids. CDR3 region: CASSPGRGPYGYTF. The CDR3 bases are TGTGCCAGCTCACCCGGGAGGGGACCTTATGGCTACACCTTC. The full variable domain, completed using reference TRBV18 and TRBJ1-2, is NAGVMQNPRHLVRRRGQEARLRCSPMKGHSHVYWYRQLPEEGLKFMVYLQKENIIDESGMPKERFSAEFPKEGPSILRIQQVVRGDSAAYFCASSPGRGPYGYTFGSGTRLTVV.

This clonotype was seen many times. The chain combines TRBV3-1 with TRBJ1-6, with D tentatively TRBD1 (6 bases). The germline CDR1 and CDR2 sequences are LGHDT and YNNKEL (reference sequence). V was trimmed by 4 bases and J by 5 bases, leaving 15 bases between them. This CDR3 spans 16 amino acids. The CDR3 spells CASSPTYRGNNSPLHF. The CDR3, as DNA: TGTGCCAGCAGCCCCACTTATAGGGGGAATAATTCACCCCTCCACTTT. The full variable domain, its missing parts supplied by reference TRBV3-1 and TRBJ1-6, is DTAVSQTPKYLVTQMGNDKSIKCEQNLGHDTMYWYKQDSKKFLKIMFSYNNKELIINETVPNRFSPKSPDKAHLNLHINSLELGDSAVYFCASSPTYRGNNSPLHFGNGTRLTVT.

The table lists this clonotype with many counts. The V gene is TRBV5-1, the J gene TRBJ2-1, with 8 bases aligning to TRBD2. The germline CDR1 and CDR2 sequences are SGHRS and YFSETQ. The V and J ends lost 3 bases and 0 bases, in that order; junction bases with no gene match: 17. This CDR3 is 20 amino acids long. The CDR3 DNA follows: TGCGCCAGCAGCTACCCACAGGAGCGGGAGCTTCGGAGCTCCTACAATGAGCAGTTCTTC. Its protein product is CASSYPQERELRSSYNEQFF. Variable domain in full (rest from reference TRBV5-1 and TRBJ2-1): KAGVTQTPRYLIKTRGQQVTLSCSPISGHRSVSWYQQTPGQGLQFLFEYFSETQRNKGNFPGRFSGRQFSNSRSEMNVSTLELGDSALYLCASSYPQERELRSSYNEQFFGPGTRLTVL.